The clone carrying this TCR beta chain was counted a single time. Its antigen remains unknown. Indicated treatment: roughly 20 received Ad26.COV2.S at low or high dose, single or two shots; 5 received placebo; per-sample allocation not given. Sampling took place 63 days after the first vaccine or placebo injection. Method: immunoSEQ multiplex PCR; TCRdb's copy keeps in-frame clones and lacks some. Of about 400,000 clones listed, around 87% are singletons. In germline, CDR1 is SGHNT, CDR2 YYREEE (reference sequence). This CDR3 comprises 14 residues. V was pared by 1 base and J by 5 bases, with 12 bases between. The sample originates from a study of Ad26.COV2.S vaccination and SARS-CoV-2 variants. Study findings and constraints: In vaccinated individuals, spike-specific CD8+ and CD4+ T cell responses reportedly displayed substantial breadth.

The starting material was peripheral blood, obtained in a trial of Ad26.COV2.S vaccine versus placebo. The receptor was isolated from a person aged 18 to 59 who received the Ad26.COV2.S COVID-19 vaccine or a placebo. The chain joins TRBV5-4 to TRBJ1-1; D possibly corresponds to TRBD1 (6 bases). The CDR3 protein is CASSLQGRRTEAFF. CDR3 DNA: TGTGCCAGCAGCTTGCAGGGGCGAAGGACTGAAGCTTTCTTT. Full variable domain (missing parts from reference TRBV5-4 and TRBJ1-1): ETGVTQSPTHLIKTRGQQVTLRCSSQSGHNTVSWYQQALGQGPQFIFQYYREEENGRGNFPPRFSGLQFPNYSSELNVNALELDDSALYLCASSLQGRRTEAFFGQGTRLTVV.